This TCR beta chain was recorded in a study of T cell repertoires in cytomegalovirus infection. In the study overall: CMV infection plus the matching HLA type was flagged by public TCR beta signatures.

V lost 8 bases and J lost 5, with 12 bases in between. The CDR3 sequence is 13 residues long. From germline, CDR1 is MNHNS and CDR2 SASEGT. There are a few counts of this clonotype. Its specificity is unknown. Via MiXCR, TCRdb re-called the reads, giving one row per CDR3 protein. Of approximately 470,000 distinct CDR3 sequences detected, about 42% appear once; the ten largest clones hold 43%. Specimen: cultured PBMCs, collected from culture after CMV antigen stimulation. This sequence joins TRBV6-1 and TRBJ2-2; no clear D. This clonotype originated in a human donor in good health (CMV status not recorded). Some clones in this sample may be carry-over from other donors' samples. CDR3 loop: CASHLPATGELFF. Written as DNA, the CDR3 is TGTGCCAGCCATCTCCCGGCTACCGGGGAGCTGTTTTTT.